This T cell receptor (beta chain) derives from a study of PD-L1 blockade in urothelial cancer. Whole-study context: As for prior chemotherapy regimens, patients had received 0 to 3. Investigators checked blood 3 weeks (second dose) and 6 weeks after treatment start.

Pretreatment and on-treatment samples were taken, numbering 1 to 8 per patient. Synthetic analogs of TCR templates were spiked into every PCR. Only in-frame clones appear in the TCRdb table, and some are missing; sequencing was by immunoSEQ multiplex PCR. The repertoire holds roughly 32,000 clones, approximately 82% seen once, with less than 40% in the top ten. V dropped 2 bases and J dropped 1; count of bases not matched to a gene: 4. Germline lookup yields CDR1 SGHRS and CDR2 YFSETQ. The CDR3 is made up of 17 amino acids. The TCR comes from a man aged 55 to 70 with urothelial cancer. V and J are TRBV5-1 and TRBJ2-1, with 12 bases lining up with TRBD2. The material sequenced was PBMCs, taken around atezolizumab (anti-PD-L1) treatment. The CDR3 sequence: CASSFQGLAGSYNEQFF. DNA of the CDR3: TGCGCCAGCAGCTTCCAAGGACTAGCGGGATCCTACAATGAGCAGTTCTTC.